This entry lists 23 T cell receptor beta chains sequenced from one sample in a study of blood T cell repertoires in COVID-19. Sequenced by immunoSEQ multiplex PCR; TCRdb stores in-frame clones only, minus some. The sample carries 160,000 or so clones, 81% recorded once. The sequenced sample was peripheral blood. The receptor source for this set is a man between 60 and 75 years old with active or convalescent COVID-19.

This clone was detected only a few times. Within the sample, other DNA sequences also encode this same CDR3. The rearrangement joins TRBV6-1 to TRBJ2-7; D is undetermined. The CDR3 runs to 12 residues. Deletions cut 3 bases from V and 3 bases from J, with 6 bases between. Germline CDR1 MNHNS, CDR2 SASEGT. CDR3 DNA sequence: TGTGCCAGCAGTGACAGACTCTACGAGCAGTACTTC. It translates to CASSDRLYEQYF.

V usage is TRBV5-4 and J usage is TRBJ2-3, with 9 bases that match TRBD2. Germline CDR1 is SGHNT and CDR2 is YYREEE (reference sequence). There are 17 residues in the CDR3. After removal of 0 bases from V and 4 bases from J, the junction contained 9 bases not matched to a gene. The CDR3 coding sequence is TGTGCCAGCAGCTTGGTTAGGGGCGGGAGGGCCCCAGATACGCAGTATTTT. It is translated as CASSLVRGGRAPDTQYF. The complete variable domain, with remaining parts taken from reference TRBV5-4 and TRBJ2-3, reads ETGVTQSPTHLIKTRGQQVTLRCSSQSGHNTVSWYQQALGQGPQFIFQYYREEENGRGNFPPRFSGLQFPNYSSELNVNALELDDSALYLCASSLVRGGRAPDTQYFGPGTRLTVL.

J is TRBJ2-5 and V is TRBV24-1; 10 bases align to TRBD2. The CDR3 totals 15 residues. V shed 3 bases, J shed 5 bases, and the junction held 5 bases outside the gene matches. The germline V gene encodes CDR1 KGHDR and CDR2 SFDVKD. The CDR3 region is CATSDDSGGYETQYF. The CDR3 nucleotides are TGTGCCACCAGTGATGATAGCGGGGGGTATGAGACCCAGTACTTC.

The chain couples TRBV6-6 to TRBJ1-5; 8 bases agree with TRBD1. Germline loops: CDR1 MNHNY, CDR2 SVGAGI (reference sequence). V shed 2 bases, J shed 4 bases, and the junction held 4 bases outside the gene matches. The CDR3 has 15 amino acids. In DNA, the CDR3 is TGTGCCAGCAGTTACGGGGACAGGTCTAATCAGCCCCAGCATTTT. Translated, it gives CASSYGDRSNQPQHF.

V and J are TRBV15 and TRBJ1-2; D is unresolved. Germline V lookup: CDR1 LNHNV, CDR2 YYDKDF (reference sequence). The CDR3 has 14 amino acids. V was trimmed by 1 base and J by 6 bases, leaving 12 bases between them. In DNA, the CDR3 is TGTGCCACCAGCAGAGTAGACACCATCCATGGCTACACCTTC. Protein product: CATSRVDTIHGYTF.

This chain links TRBV5-1 with TRBJ2-3, with 10 positions matching TRBD1. Germline V CDR1 and CDR2: SGHRS, YFSETQ. This CDR3 has 15 residues. V lost 2 bases, J lost 5 bases, and 5 bases stayed unmatched. DNA of the CDR3: TGCGCCAGCAGCTTCCCGGGACAGGGGAGAGATACGCAGTATTTT. Translated: CASSFPGQGRDTQYF.

This chain links TRBV29-1 with TRBJ2-3; D perhaps matches TRBD2 (6 bases). V was pared by 6 bases and J by 0 bases, with 13 bases between. The CDR3 totals 14 residues. Germline V CDR1 and CDR2: SQVTM, ANQGSEA. The CDR3 sequence: CSVKVAVSTDTQYF. The DNA for the CDR3 is TGCAGCGTCAAGGTAGCGGTTAGCACAGATACGCAGTATTTT.

The chain is built from TRBV10-3 and TRBJ2-1; 7 bases agree with TRBD2. V trimming: 0 bases; J trimming: 5 bases; junction bases outside the gene matches: 4. Germline V gene sequence: CDR1 ENHRY, CDR2 SYGVKD. CDR3 length: 15 amino acids. The CDR3 here is CAISESGLADNEQFF. For the CDR3, the DNA is TGTGCCATCAGTGAGTCAGGTCTAGCGGACAATGAGCAGTTCTTC.

This clone came up a few times. The chain joins TRBV29-1 to TRBJ2-5, with D possibly being TRBD1 (6 bases). This CDR3 comprises 14 residues. Deletions cut 3 bases from V and 7 bases from J, with 18 bases between. Germline CDR1 is SQVTM and CDR2 is ANQGSEA. CDR3 amino acids: CSVEGPRGRGTQYF. For the CDR3, the DNA is TGCAGCGTTGAGGGGCCCCGAGGCAGGGGGACCCAGTACTTC.

This chain joins TRBV2 and TRBJ1-6, with no clear D. The germline gives CDR1 SNHLY, CDR2 FYNNEI. The CDR3 runs to 15 residues. Trimming stripped 7 bases from V and 9 bases from J, with 19 bases between. The CDR3 loop reads CASIPRSGGGSPLHF. CDR3 in DNA: TGTGCCAGCATCCCCAGGAGTGGCGGAGGTTCACCCCTCCACTTT.

The rearrangement uses TRBV5-1 and TRBJ2-5; D perhaps matches TRBD1 (8 bases). Germline assignment: CDR1 SGHRS and CDR2 YFSETQ. This CDR3 has 15 residues. V lost 1 base, J lost 5 bases, and 15 bases lay in between. CDR3 sequence reads: CASSLSTGGGETQYF. The CDR3 nucleotides are TGCGCCAGCAGCTTGTCCACAGGGGGGGGTGAGACCCAGTACTTC.

This clone was seen just once. The chain uses TRBV19 and TRBJ1-6; 7 bases match TRBD1. Germline V gene lookup returns CDR1 LNHDA and CDR2 SQIVND (reference sequence). Trimming took 3 bases from V and 5 from J; bases not matched to a gene: 7. This CDR3 has 16 amino acids. The CDR3: CASSIPAGGNNSPLHF. The CDR3 DNA follows: TGTGCCAGTAGTATCCCCGCAGGGGGAAATAATTCACCCCTCCACTTT.

This chain links TRBV6-5 with TRBJ1-4; TRBD1 might be the D (5 bases). From germline, CDR1 is MNHEY and CDR2 SVGAGI. V lost 5 bases, J lost 7 bases, and 14 bases lay in between. CDR3 size: 14 residues. The CDR3 protein is CASSQGSGAEKLFF. As DNA, the CDR3 is TGTGCCAGCAGTCAGGGAAGCGGGGCTGAAAAACTGTTTTTT.

The chain uses TRBV18 and TRBJ1-2; no definite D call. The length of the CDR3 is 13 residues. Looked up from germline, CDR1 is KGHSH and CDR2 is LQKENI. Trimming pared 5 bases from V and 0 bases from J, leaving 7 bases between. In DNA form, the CDR3 reads TGTGCCAGCTCAACTAGGGCTAACTATGGCTACACCTTC. Amino acid sequence: CASSTRANYGYTF.

The V call is TRBV2, the J call TRBJ1-3; 8 nucleotides match TRBD1. V gave up 5 bases and J gave up 3 bases; unmatched junction bases: 9. This CDR3 contains 16 residues. The germline V gene has CDR1 SNHLY and CDR2 FYNNEI. The CDR3 here is CASSQDRESGGNTIYF. In DNA, the CDR3 is TGTGCCAGCAGTCAGGACAGGGAAAGCGGTGGAAACACCATATATTTT.

This clone was seen a single time. This sequence joins TRBV7-6 and TRBJ1-1; the D gene is possibly TRBD1 (5 bases). Looked up from germline, CDR1 is SGHVS and CDR2 is FNYEAQ. The CDR3 has 16 residues. With 3 bases removed from V and 0 bases from J, the gap between germline ends came to 14 bases. The CDR3 bases are TGTGCCAGCAGCTTGCAGGGTGGGTTCATGAACACTGAAGCTTTCTTT. Translated: CASSLQGGFMNTEAFF.

The chain has TRBV5-1 and TRBJ2-7; TRBD1 is a possible D gene (9 bases). The CDR3 runs 15 residues. The germline V gene has CDR1 SGHRS and CDR2 YFSETQ. The ends were cut back, 3 bases at V and 2 bases at J, with 15 bases in the middle. CDR3 in amino acids: CASSSGGTGPYEQYF. For the CDR3, the DNA is TGCGCCAGCAGCTCGGGGGGGACAGGGCCCTACGAGCAGTACTTC.

The J gene is TRBJ2-2, the V gene TRBV7-9, with 9 bases matching TRBD1. The ends lost 4 bases at V and 6 bases at J; junction bases unmatched: 12. The CDR3 sequence is 17 residues long. Germline V gene sequence: CDR1 SEHNR, CDR2 FQNEAQ (reference sequence). This chain's CDR3 is CASSSTRGTGRAGELFF. In DNA form, the CDR3 reads TGTGCCAGCAGCTCGACCAGAGGGACAGGGCGGGCCGGGGAGCTGTTTTTT.

V and J are TRBV19 and TRBJ1-6, with TRBD1 matching over 8 bases. V trimming: 5 bases; J trimming: 7 bases; junction bases outside the gene matches: 4. This CDR3 comprises 14 residues. CDR1 is LNHDA and CDR2 is SQIVND in the germline V gene (reference sequence). The CDR3 sequence: CASSPRTGNSPLHF. CDR3 nucleotides: TGTGCCAGTAGTCCAAGGACAGGGAATTCACCCCTCCACTTT. The full variable domain, with the rest looked up from reference TRBV19 and TRBJ1-6, is DGGITQSPKYLFRKEGQNVTLSCEQNLNHDAMYWYRQDPGQGLRLIYYSQIVNDFQKGDIAEGYSVSREKKESFPLTVTSAQKNPTAFYLCASSPRTGNSPLHFGNGTRLTVT.

The gene calls are TRBV29-1 and TRBJ2-7; D may be TRBD1 (6 bases). The CDR3 runs 13 residues. V lost 6 bases to trimming and J lost 3 bases, with 15 bases between them. CDR1 and CDR2 from the germline V gene are SQVTM and ANQGSEA. The CDR3 here is CSVVSGAGYEQYF. CDR3 DNA: TGCAGCGTAGTATCAGGGGCTGGCTACGAGCAGTACTTC.

The chain joins TRBV6-5 to TRBJ1-1; D ambiguous. V was cut by 6 bases and J by 0 bases, with 11 bases left in between. The CDR3 extends over 14 amino acids. From germline, CDR1 is MNHEY and CDR2 SVGAGI. The CDR3 reads CASSVTRVNTEAFF. Written as DNA, the CDR3 is TGTGCCAGCAGCGTGACGAGGGTGAACACTGAAGCTTTCTTT.

V usage is TRBV6-5 and J usage is TRBJ1-1; D unclear. Trimming shortened V by 10 bases and J by 1 base, and 10 bases separated the two germline ends. This CDR3 has 12 amino acids. CDR1 and CDR2 from the germline V gene are MNHEY and SVGAGI. The CDR3 bases are TGTGCCACCCACTCTCAGAACACTGAAGCTTTCTTT. Translation: CATHSQNTEAFF.

V is TRBV5-1 and J is TRBJ1-1; D is perhaps TRBD1 (5 bases). The CDR3 is made up of 15 amino acids. V was clipped by 4 bases and J by 3 bases, with 16 bases between them. CDR1 is SGHRS, CDR2 YFSETQ, per germline. This CDR3 reads CASSPGLGGYTEAFF. CDR3 sequence (DNA): TGCGCCAGCAGCCCGGGACTGGGGGGTTACACTGAAGCTTTCTTT.